This TCR beta chain originates from a study of response to subunit inactivated influenza vaccine. The CDR3 length is 13 residues. Germline assignment: CDR1 GTSNPN and CDR2 SVGIG (reference sequence). With 1 base removed from V and 9 bases from J, the gap between germline ends came to 10 bases. TCRdb processed the RT-PCR reads anew with MiXCR; each CDR3 protein has one entry. The profile covers about 540,000 distinct CDR3 sequences, with under 30% appearing a single time and 2.8% taken by the ten largest. These same records also appear under a second study, on T cells expressing NK-cell markers. That publication notes: Making the TCR beta cDNA relied on 5'RACE template switching with UMIs. Repertoires of TCR beta were obtained from T cells sorted as CD3+CD56+NKG2C+, CD3+CD56+NKG2C- and CD3+CD56-NKG2C+. What restricted sorting to alpha-beta TCR T cells in several experiments was an anti-gamma-delta TCR antibody. In a handful of donors, dominant CD3+CD56+NKG2C+ clonotypes ranked among the top 10 CD8+ clonotypes. In four donors, these clonotypes also led the CD3+CD56-NKG2C+ fraction.

This TCR was recovered from a man aged 50 to 60 who received an inactivated influenza vaccine. This specimen consisted of CD4+ T cells sorted from PBMCs, obtained 11 to 12 days after vaccination. The V gene is TRBV30, the J gene TRBJ1-6, with D unresolved. The CDR3 protein is CAWSESRVSPLHF. The CDR3 nucleotides read TGTGCCTGGAGTGAGTCGAGGGTTTCACCCCTCCACTTT. Full variable domain (missing parts from reference TRBV30 and TRBJ1-6): SQTIHQWPATLVQPVGSPLSLECTVEGTSNPNLYWYRQAAGRGLQLLFYSVGIGQISSEVPQNLSASRPQDRQFILSSKKLLLSDSGFYLCAWSESRVSPLHFGNGTRLTVT.